These T cell receptor beta chains were read from a single sample in a study of T-cell memory formation after mild COVID-19. TCRdb independently ran MiXCR on the 5' RACE reads; one entry per CDR3 protein. The repertoire has more than 150,000 distinct CDR3 sequences, around a sixth of them found once; the top ten carry 3% to 4%. Sequenced material: PBMCs or a T cell subset sorted from them (not recorded which). Every receptor here comes from a man aged 18 to 29 who had mild COVID-19 (a few samples of this study predate the infection). Cell type and time point are not known. CDR3s include the opening cysteine and the closing phenylalanine or tryptophan. The order of the fields is J gene, clone size, D gene, V gene, CDR3 protein, CDR3 DNA. The D gene is left open where the match is weak. The size of a clone is reported for some rows only, either as once, few or many, or as a class for expanded clones.

TRBJ1-2 few NA TRBV20-1 CSASPVGRGVGYTF TGCAGTGCTAGCCCGGTAGGCAGGGGAGTTGGCTACACCTTC
TRBJ1-5 NA NA TRBV28 CASSREGSNQPQHF TGTGCCAGCAGTAGGGAGGGCAGCAATCAGCCCCAGCATTTT
TRBJ2-7 NA NA TRBV7-9 CASSPAATPWGREQYF TGTGCCAGCAGCCCCGCCGCGACTCCGTGGGGGCGCGAGCAGTACTTC
TRBJ1-2 many NA TRBV4-3 CASSQSGDGYTF TGCGCCAGCAGCCAGTCGGGTGATGGCTACACCTTC
TRBJ2-2 few TRBD1 TRBV7-2 CASSTLQGAPGELFF TGTGCCAGCAGCACCTTACAGGGGGCGCCCGGGGAGCTGTTTTTT
TRBJ2-5 many NA TRBV7-2 CASSPEGLAYETQYF TGTGCCAGCAGCCCCGAGGGCCTAGCATATGAGACCCAGTACTTC
TRBJ2-1 NA TRBD2 TRBV11-2 CASRSVRTSGVNEQFF TGTGCCAGCAGGTCCGTTAGGACTAGCGGTGTCAATGAGCAGTTCTTC
TRBJ2-5 NA TRBD1 TRBV2 CASSTGVETQYF TGTGCCAGCAGTACAGGGGTAGAGACCCAGTACTTC
TRBJ2-4 few NA TRBV5-4 CASSQGLPGVAKNIQYF TGTGCCAGCAGCCAGGGTCTTCCAGGGGTAGCCAAAAACATTCAGTACTTC
TRBJ2-5 NA NA TRBV7-9 CASSRQPQETQYF TGTGCCAGCAGCCGACAGCCCCAAGAGACCCAGTACTTC
TRBJ1-1 few NA TRBV2 CASYRVGTEAFF TGTGCCAGTTACAGGGTTGGCACTGAAGCTTTCTTT
TRBJ1-2 few NA TRBV5-1 CASSSFNGESGYTF TGCGCCAGCAGCTCGTTTAATGGGGAAAGTGGCTACACCTTC
TRBJ1-6 NA TRBD1 TRBV5-1 CASSVTGTENNSPLHF TGCGCCAGCAGCGTGACCGGGACAGAGAATAATTCACCCCTCCACTTT
TRBJ1-2 NA NA TRBV7-2 CASSPRNPHGYTF TGTGCCAGCAGCCCACGTAATCCGCATGGCTACACCTTC
TRBJ1-6 NA NA TRBV7-2 CASSLAGNSPLHF TGTGCCAGCAGCTTAGCTGGGAATTCACCCCTCCACTTT
TRBJ1-6 NA NA TRBV5-1 CASSYNRVGGSPLHF TGCGCCAGCAGCTACAACAGGGTCGGGGGTTCACCCCTCCACTTT
TRBJ1-3 NA TRBD1 TRBV10-3 CAISGGGTGNSVRGNTIYF TGTGCCATCAGTGGAGGAGGGACAGGGAACTCTGTGAGAGGAAACACCATATATTTT
TRBJ2-1 NA TRBD1 TRBV5-6 CASIYNRGHEQFF TGTGCCAGCATTTATAACAGGGGACATGAGCAGTTCTTC
TRBJ2-3 few NA TRBV5-1 CASSPEGGTDTQYF TGCGCCAGCAGCCCCGAGGGGGGGACAGATACGCAGTATTTT
TRBJ2-7 NA NA TRBV5-1 CASSLAVSGPYEQYF TGCGCCAGCAGCTTGGCCGTTAGCGGCCCCTACGAGCAGTACTTC
TRBJ1-1 NA NA TRBV20-1 CSAPQTGNTEAFF TGCAGTGCACCCCAGACAGGGAACACTGAAGCTTTCTTT
TRBJ2-7 NA NA TRBV4-1 CASSPTNRGTWNKQYF TGCGCCAGCAGCCCGACCAACCGGGGGACCTGGAACAAGCAGTACTTC
TRBJ2-3 few TRBD2 TRBV6-5 CASRHTGGGADTQYF TGTGCCAGCAGACACACGGGGGGAGGCGCAGATACGCAGTATTTT
TRBJ2-2 few TRBD2 TRBV28 CASTLGGANTGELFF TGTGCCAGCACCCTCGGGGGGGCGAACACCGGGGAGCTGTTTTTT
TRBJ1-3 NA NA TRBV5-1 CASSFLGSGNTIYF TGCGCCAGCAGCTTCCTGGGGTCTGGAAACACCATATATTTT
TRBJ2-7 few NA TRBV6-6 CASSYARGPYEQYF TGTGCCAGCAGTTACGCTCGGGGGCCCTACGAGCAGTACTTC